A selection of T cell receptor beta chains follows, all from one sample in a study of cytomegalovirus exposure and HLA in healthy donors. The data were produced by immunoSEQ multiplex PCR, yet TCRdb's version contains in-frame clones alone and is incomplete. Of approximately 290,000 clones listed, about four fifths were seen once; the top ten hold about 0.3%. Source material: PBMCs. These receptors were obtained from a girl aged 2-10 years in good health and CMV-seronegative. Each CDR3 is given with its conserved first and last residue. Each record gives: J gene, clone size, D gene, CDR3 length, V gene, CDR3 DNA, CDR3 protein. D genes are given only for firm matches. Expanded clones get a size class; other rows say once, few or many, or leave the size out.

>TRBJ1-1|once|.|14|TRBV6-1
TGTGCCAGCAGTTATTTACAGGGTGGGACTGAAGCTTTCTTT
CASSYLQGGTEAFF
>TRBJ1-2|.|.|13|TRBV14
TGTGCCAGCAGCCAGACGGGAAGGGCTGGCTACACCTTC
CASSQTGRAGYTF
>TRBJ1-1|.|.|16|TRBV9
TGTGCCAGCAGCGTAGGGCTGAGCGGTCGGAACACTGAAGCTTTCTTT
CASSVGLSGRNTEAFF
>TRBJ2-5|once|TRBD1|17|TRBV4-2
TGTGCCAGCAGCCAAGATCGCCCCTGGGTCAGGGGGGAGACCCAGTACTTC
CASSQDRPWVRGETQYF
>TRBJ1-1|once|TRBD1|12|TRBV30
TGTGCCTGGACCTACCTTGACAGGGACCATGTCTTT
CAWTYLDRDHVF
>TRBJ2-5|.|.|16|TRBV13
TGTGCCAGCAGCTTATCGCGCAGGGCGTTGGCAGAGACCCAGTACTTC
CASSLSRRALAETQYF
>TRBJ2-2|few|.|14|TRBV30
TGTGCCTGGAGTGGGATAGGGAGCACCGGGGAGCTGTTTTTT
CAWSGIGSTGELFF
>TRBJ2-7|.|.|11|TRBV6-1
TGTGCCAGCAGTGATTCGTACGAGCAGTACTTC
CASSDSYEQYF
>TRBJ2-7|.|TRBD2|13|TRBV28
TGTGCCACCAAGTCCGGGGGGGCGGGCGAGCAGTACTTC
CATKSGGAGEQYF
>TRBJ2-7|.|.|17|TRBV19
TGTGCCAGTAGTATAGTCTCCCGCAGGGTCCCTTTCTACGAGCAGTACTTC
CASSIVSRRVPFYEQYF
>TRBJ2-3|.|.|16|TRBV5-1
TGCGCCAGCAGCTCCCAGAGACTAGAAAATTCAAATACGCAGTATTTT
CASSSQRLENSNTQYF
>TRBJ1-6|.|.|15|TRBV6-1
TGTGCCAGCAGTGAAGCCGGACAGTATAATTCACCCCTCCACTTT
CASSEAGQYNSPLHF
>TRBJ2-2|.|TRBD1|15|TRBV6-6
TGTGCCAGCAGTTACACAGGGGCATACACCGGGGAGCTGTTTTTT
CASSYTGAYTGELFF
>TRBJ1-1|.|TRBD1|13|TRBV7-6
TGTGCCAGCAGCCTAACAGGGGGCACTGAAGCTTTCTTT
CASSLTGGTEAFF
>TRBJ1-1|.|.|15|TRBV11-2
TGTGCCAGCAGCTTAGGGTGGGGGCTTAACACTGAAACTTTCTTT
CASSLGWGLNTETFF
>TRBJ1-3|.|.|18|TRBV5-1
TGCGCCAGCAGCTTGGCCCCGGCCGGAACTATCTCTGGAAACACCATATATTTT
CASSLAPAGTISGNTIYF
>TRBJ2-5|few|TRBD2|19|TRBV11-2
TGTGCCAGCAGCTTAGGAGGTTGGGGCGGGGCTAGCGGGAGGGAGACCCAGTACTTC
CASSLGGWGGASGRETQYF
>TRBJ1-5|.|TRBD1|12|TRBV19
TGTGCCAGCGACAGGGCCAATCAGCCCCAGCATTTT
CASDRANQPQHF
>TRBJ2-1|.|.|14|TRBV27
TGTGCCAGCAGTTTATGGGTAAAGGGGAATGAGCAGTTCTTC
CASSLWVKGNEQFF
>TRBJ2-2|.|.|15|TRBV28
TGTGCCAGCAGTTTTGTCGGTACGCGGACCGGGGAGCTGTTTTTT
CASSFVGTRTGELFF